This record covers a single T cell receptor (beta chain). With the 5' RACE reads reprocessed, TCRdb shows one record per CDR3 protein and no DNA. The ten most abundant clones cover around 2.6% of a sample with about 380,000 distinct CDR3 sequences. This sample was taken from a study of monozygotic twins with inflammatory bowel disease. The CDR3 length is 17 residues. The TCR comes from a human donor with ulcerative colitis or Crohn's disease, or a healthy co-twin of an affected twin (not recorded which). The sample taken for sequencing was blood. This chain joins TRBV12-3 or TRBV12-4 and TRBJ2-3; there is no DNA to check the TCRdb D call of TRBD1. The CDR3 sequence is CASSLYGGSKSTDTQYF.